The T cell receptor beta chain under discussion was sequenced for a study of neurological immune-mediated disorders. Healthy control samples came from blood bank volunteers in Maryland, USA. Libraries from sorted cells each used about a million CD4+ or CD8+ T cells. Germline V gene sequence: CDR1 SGHDN, CDR2 FVKESK. There are 14 residues in the CDR3. V was clipped by 0 bases and J by 6 bases, with 10 bases between them. MiXCR, applied by TCRdb to the 5' RACE reads, yields one record per CDR3 protein. The profile shows over 15,000 distinct CDR3 sequences, around a tenth of them singletons. This clonotype has more than one count but fewer than ten.

The TCR originated in a woman in her forties or fifties in good health. The chain employs TRBV14 and TRBJ2-3; D perhaps matches TRBD1 (5 bases). The sample comprised CD8+ T cells from blood. CDR3 nucleotides: TGTGCCAGCAGCCAAGAAACAGGCATGGATACGCAGTATTTT. Protein product: CASSQETGMDTQYF.